This T cell receptor (beta chain) comes out of a study of T cells in localized non-small cell lung cancer. The CDR3 is made up of 16 amino acids. V was pared by 4 bases and J by 2 bases, with 18 bases between. Germline V lookup: CDR1 SGDLS, CDR2 YYNGEE. Data came from immunoSEQ multiplex PCR; TCRdb stores just in-frame clones and leaves some out. The sample contains about 24,000 clones, around 89% of which appear only once. Study results and limitations: Higher adjacent-lung clonality was associated with shorter survival. Tumor showed lower T cell clonality than uninvolved adjacent lung, where it was highest.

In regard to this clone: Antigen unknown.

The chain couples TRBV9 to TRBJ2-5, with D possibly being TRBD2 (6 bases). Sequenced here: PBMCs, sampled before any cancer treatment. The sequence derives from a man aged 40 to 70 with stage II lung adenocarcinoma. The CDR3 DNA reads as TGTGCCAGCAGCTTTACGACTGGAGGGGTACAAGAGACCCAGTACTTC. Protein product: CASSFTTGGVQETQYF.